The source of this T cell receptor beta chain is a study of Ad26.COV2.S vaccination and SARS-CoV-2 variants. Only in-frame clones appear in the TCRdb table, and some are missing; sequencing was by immunoSEQ multiplex PCR. The sample includes about 100,000 clones, about three quarters of them seen just once. The specimen was peripheral blood, collected after recovery from COVID-19. The sequence was collected from a human donor who had recovered from COVID-19.

The chain's CDR3 is CASSTSNQPQHF. The CDR3 DNA follows: TGTGCCAGCAGTACTAGCAATCAGCCCCAGCATTTT. The rearrangement joins TRBV7-2 to TRBJ1-5, with D unclear. With 6 bases removed from V and 0 bases from J, the gap between germline ends came to 3 bases. This CDR3 spans 12 amino acids. CDR1 and CDR2 from the germline V gene are SGHTA and FQGNSA.